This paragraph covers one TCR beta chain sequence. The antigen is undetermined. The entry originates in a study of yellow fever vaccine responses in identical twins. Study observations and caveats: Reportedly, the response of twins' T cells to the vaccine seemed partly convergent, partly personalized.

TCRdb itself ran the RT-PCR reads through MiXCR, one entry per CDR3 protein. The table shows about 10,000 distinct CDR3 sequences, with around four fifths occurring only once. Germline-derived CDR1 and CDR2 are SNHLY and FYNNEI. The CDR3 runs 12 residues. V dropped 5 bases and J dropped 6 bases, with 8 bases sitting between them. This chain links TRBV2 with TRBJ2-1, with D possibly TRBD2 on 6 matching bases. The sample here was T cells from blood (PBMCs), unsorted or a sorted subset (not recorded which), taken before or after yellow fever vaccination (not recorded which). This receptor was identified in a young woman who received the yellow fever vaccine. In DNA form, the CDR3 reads TGTGCCAGCAGTCGGGAGACCAATGAGCAGTTCTTC. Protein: CASSRETNEQFF.